One and the same sample provided the 5 T cell receptor beta chains below, sequenced in a study of vaccination effects on CD4 cells after COVID-19 (dated by TCRdb to between 2020 and 2023). No antigen has been identified for these receptors. After around 11 days of culture, CD4+ T cells were isolated with the EasySep CD4+ T cell isolation kit. Receptor libraries were prepared by the immunoSEQ multiplex PCR assay. Here the immuneACCESS table is served through TCRdb, limited to in-frame sequences with V and J called. Missing clones are a known gap in these copies; in checked studies unresolved V genes cover under half, and the rest lacks a known reason. In all, the sample holds 70,000 or so clones, and roughly 80% of those were seen once. Around 2% of the sample belongs to the ten largest clones. Here the sequenced sample was CD4+ T cells from PBMCs cultured without peptide, taken before COVID-19 vaccination. The receptors stem from a human donor who received a COVID-19 vaccine.

The V gene is TRBV6-5, the J gene TRBJ2-7; TRBD2 is a possible D gene (6 bases). CDR3 size: 14 residues. V was trimmed by 6 bases and J by 2 bases, leaving 14 bases between them. Germline V gene sequence: CDR1 MNHEY, CDR2 SVGAGI. The CDR3 sequence is CASRLTWRAYEQYV. CDR3 DNA: TGTGCCAGCAGATTGACCTGGAGGGCCTACGAGCAGTACGTC.

The J gene is TRBJ1-5, the V gene TRBV2, with 11 bases matching TRBD1. CDR1 is SNHLY, CDR2 FYNNEI, per germline. The trim removed 4 bases at V and 0 bases at J, leaving 2 bases unmatched. The CDR3 totals 16 residues. The CDR3 bases are TGTGCCAGCAGTGGGGACAGGGGGATTAGCAATCAGCCCCAGCATTTT. Translating gives CASSGDRGISNQPQHF.

V and J are TRBV2 and TRBJ2-5; no clear D. Germline V CDR1 and CDR2: SNHLY, FYNNEI. The CDR3 covers 11 residues. V was cut by 7 bases and J by 5 bases, with 8 bases left in between. CDR3 protein: CASNLGETQYF. The DNA of the CDR3 is TGTGCCAGCAACCTAGGGGAGACCCAGTACTTC.

This sequence joins TRBV28 and TRBJ1-5, with D unresolved. Deletions cut 5 bases from V and 4 bases from J, with 15 bases between. The germline V gene encodes CDR1 MDHEN and CDR2 SYDVKM. The CDR3 runs 15 residues. CDR3 coding DNA: TGTGCCAGCAGTATTGGCAGGCTAGAGAATCAGCCCCAGCATTTT. Protein: CASSIGRLENQPQHF.

This clone was recorded once. This chain joins TRBV5-1 and TRBJ1-1; a weak D match, TRBD1 (6 bases). Between the trimmed V and J ends, which lost 3 bases and 1 base, there was a span of 10 bases. The length of the CDR3 is 14 residues. Germline V gene sequence: CDR1 SGHRS, CDR2 YFSETQ. Written as DNA, the CDR3 is TGCGCCAGCAGCTCTGGCAGGGGGAACACTGAAGCTTTCTTT. It translates to CASSSGRGNTEAFF.